This T cell receptor beta chain came from a study of shared clonotypes between healthy human individuals. Across the study: Serving as donors were a couple of women and three men, whose ages spanned 18 to 49.

Findings of the study overall: Naive CD4 clonotypes overlapped across several donors at about 5.3%. Blood alone was sampled, and tissue repertoires likely differ. Few donors limited the genetic and exposure-history diversity represented.

With regard to this clone: Its antigen remains unidentified. The sample contains more than one DNA sequence encoding this CDR3.

CDR1 is MNHEY and CDR2 is SMNVEV in the germline V gene (reference sequence). Trimming shortened V by 6 bases and J by 1 base, and 6 bases separated the two germline ends. This CDR3 region has 12 residues. The data were produced by immunoSEQ multiplex PCR, yet TCRdb's version contains in-frame clones alone and is incomplete. The data show roughly 700,000 clones, about 92% seen once. The material sequenced was memory CD8+ T cells from PBMCs. The subset: CD45RO+ cells pooled with CCR7-negative TemRA cells. The chain has TRBV27 and TRBJ1-1, with D uncertain. The sequence derives from a man aged 18 to 30 in good health. Some clones in this sample may be carry-over from other donors' samples. DNA for the CDR3: TGTGCCAGCAGGGAAGGGAACACTGAAGCTTTCTTT. Encoded protein: CASREGNTEAFF.